This entry concerns a single T cell receptor (beta chain). Combining iRepertoire HTBI primers with Arm-PCR of CDR3 regions, the authors built TCR beta libraries. TCRdb processed the multiplex PCR reads anew with MiXCR; each CDR3 protein has one entry. The table lists approximately 360,000 distinct CDR3 sequences, more than 20% of them singletons, with roughly a quarter in the top ten. The data stem from a study of regulatory T cells in long-lasting Graves disease. This CDR3 region has 18 residues. V lost 1 base and J lost 0, with 18 bases in between. From germline, CDR1 is SEHNR and CDR2 FQNEAQ (reference sequence). Time point given: persistent/refractory GD, antithyroid drugs over 5 years with positive TRAb. The TCR library was made from RNA that had been extracted from PBMCs in TRIzol.

The material sequenced was peripheral blood mononuclear cells (PBMCs), taken when the disease was refractory, from a patient treated with antithyroid drugs. The gene calls are TRBV7-9 and TRBJ1-1; perhaps TRBD1 as D (5 bases). The TCR comes from a woman aged 40 to 50 with Graves disease. CDR3 DNA: TGTGCCAGCAGCTTAGTAGTAGGAGCGGGACGATTGAACACTGAAGCTTTCTTT. Translated: CASSLVVGAGRLNTEAFF.